This record looks at one T cell receptor (beta chain) sequence and its context. MiXCR was run by TCRdb on the RT-PCR reads, yielding one entry per CDR3 protein. The sample carries about 700,000 distinct CDR3 sequences, 14% recorded once. The receptor was derived from a female donor in good health, serving as a healthy control. Specimen: memory CD4+ T cells from blood.

The CDR3: CASSLNRASHEQYF. In nucleotides, the CDR3 is TGTGCCAGCAGCTTAAATAGAGCCAGCCACGAGCAGTACTTC. The chain links TRBV7-3 to TRBJ2-7; D unclear. From germline, CDR1 is SGHTA and CDR2 FQGTGA. V was clipped by 1 base and J by 5 bases, with 12 bases between them. This CDR3 comprises 14 residues. The full variable domain, in which reference TRBV7-3 and TRBJ2-7 provide the parts outside the CDR3, is GAGVSQTPSNKVTEKGKYVELRCDPISGHTALYWYRQSLGQGPEFLIYFQGTGAADDSGLPNDRFFAVRPEGSVSTLKIQRTERGDSAVYLCASSLNRASHEQYFGPGTRLTVT.